Below are 16 T cell receptor beta chains sequenced from a single sample in a study of a mutant IDH1 vaccine in newly diagnosed glioma. Produced via immunoSEQ multiplex PCR; TCRdb's table is partial and in-frame only. The table lists about 88,000 clones, over 75% of them singletons. As to time point: baseline, week 1 (first vaccination visit). Noted treatment: pre-vaccination baseline after standard-of-care therapy. The starting material was PBMCs, obtained from a glioma patient treated with radiotherapy, temozolomide or both. The receptor set was obtained from a man between 40 and 49 years old with glioma. Some clones in this sample may be carry-over from other donors' samples.

This chain links TRBV2 with TRBJ2-7; TRBD1 aligns across 7 bases. V lost 4 bases and J lost 0; bases outside the gene matches: 3. The germline CDR1 and CDR2 sequences are SNHLY and FYNNEI. There are 14 residues in the CDR3. The CDR3 region is CASSGGGPSYEQYF. Written as DNA, the CDR3 is TGTGCCAGCAGTGGAGGGGGCCCCTCCTACGAGCAGTACTTC.

The chain links TRBV14 to TRBJ1-6, with unresolved D. From germline, CDR1 is SGHDN and CDR2 FVKESK. The V gene lost 4 bases and the J gene lost 0 bases, with 10 bases spanning the gap. This CDR3 has 16 amino acids. The DNA of the CDR3 is TGTGCCAGCAGCCGACTCGAGAGCTCCTATAATTCACCCCTCCACTTT. Protein sequence: CASSRLESSYNSPLHF. Variable domain in full (rest from reference TRBV14 and TRBJ1-6): EAGVTQFPSHSVIEKGQTVTLRCDPISGHDNLYWYRRVMGKEIKFLLHFVKESKQDESGMPNNRFLAERTGGTYSTLKVQPAELEDSGVYFCASSRLESSYNSPLHFGNGTRLTVT.

The chain uses TRBV11-1 and TRBJ2-3; D call uncertain. Trimming removed 1 base from V and 1 base from J, with 9 bases in between. CDR3 length: 15 amino acids. The germline V gene has CDR1 SGHAT and CDR2 FQDESV (reference sequence). The CDR3 DNA sequence: TGTGCCAGCAGCTTAGACCGCACACGCACAGATACGCAGTATTTT. It translates to CASSLDRTRTDTQYF.

This chain joins TRBV5-6 and TRBJ2-7, with D perhaps matching TRBD2 (6 bases). Germline lookup yields CDR1 SGHDT and CDR2 YYEEEE. Trimming took 7 bases from V and 3 from J, leaving 20 bases between them. This CDR3 is 15 amino acids long. The CDR3 DNA reads TGTGCCAGCGGGGTGAAGACTAGGCCCCTCTACGAGCAGTACTTC. This encodes CASGVKTRPLYEQYF. Full variable domain (remainder filled in from reference TRBV5-6 and TRBJ2-7): DAGVTQSPTHLIKTRGQQVTLRCSPKSGHDTVSWYQQALGQGPQFIFQYYEEEERQRGNFPDRFSGHQFPNYSSELNVNALLLGDSALYLCASGVKTRPLYEQYFGPGTRLTVT.

V gene TRBV7-2 combines with J gene TRBJ1-1; a possible D gene is TRBD1 (5 bases). Germline loops: CDR1 SGHTA, CDR2 FQGNSA. V was clipped by 4 bases and J by 5 bases, with 11 bases between them. The CDR3 is 13 residues long. Written as DNA, the CDR3 is TGTGCCAGCAGCTGGACCCAGGGAACTGAAGCTTTCTTT. It encodes CASSWTQGTEAFF.

The V and J genes are TRBV2 and TRBJ1-2; 7 positions agree with TRBD1. There are 14 residues in the CDR3. CDR1 is SNHLY, CDR2 FYNNEI, per germline. V dropped 5 bases and J dropped 2; count of bases not matched to a gene: 5. CDR3: CASSLQGVNYGYTF. Written as DNA, the CDR3 is TGTGCCAGCAGTCTCCAGGGGGTAAACTATGGCTACACCTTC.

The J gene is TRBJ1-2, the V gene TRBV7-9, with D hard to call. The ends were cut back, 5 bases at V and 1 base at J, with 17 bases in the middle. CDR1 is SEHNR, CDR2 FQNEAQ, per germline (reference sequence). The CDR3 extends over 16 amino acids. CDR3 region: CASSPARLPRNYGYTF. In DNA, the CDR3 is TGTGCCAGCAGCCCGGCCCGGCTCCCTCGTAACTATGGCTACACCTTC.

The V gene is TRBV14, the J gene TRBJ2-3; no definite D call. Deletions cut 5 bases from V and 4 bases from J, with 16 bases between. CDR3 size: 15 residues. CDR1 and CDR2 from the germline V gene are SGHDN and FVKESK. In DNA, the CDR3 is TGTGCCAGCAGCTTCGGACGGAAAGGACCAGATACGCAGTATTTT. Its translation: CASSFGRKGPDTQYF. Complete variable domain (other parts from reference TRBV14 and TRBJ2-3): EAGVTQFPSHSVIEKGQTVTLRCDPISGHDNLYWYRRVMGKEIKFLLHFVKESKQDESGMPNNRFLAERTGGTYSTLKVQPAELEDSGVYFCASSFGRKGPDTQYFGPGTRLTVL.

The chain has TRBV30 and TRBJ1-5; D is possibly TRBD1 (5 bases). The ends were cut back, 1 base at V and 4 bases at J, with 17 bases in the middle. Germline loops: CDR1 GTSNPN, CDR2 SVGIG (reference sequence). The CDR3 totals 16 residues. The CDR3 DNA reads as TGTGCCTGGAGTGGCTTGGCAGGGCGACTTAATCAGCCCCAGCATTTT. Translation: CAWSGLAGRLNQPQHF.

This chain connects TRBV6-6 to TRBJ1-2; D perhaps matches TRBD1 (5 bases). The CDR3 totals 14 residues. Trimming pared 0 bases from V and 4 bases from J, leaving 9 bases between. Germline assignment: CDR1 MNHNY and CDR2 SVGAGI (reference sequence). The CDR3 nucleotides are TGTGCCAGCAGTTACTCGGGGGGAGGCTATGGCTACACCTTC. This sequence encodes CASSYSGGGYGYTF.

V gene TRBV18 combines with J gene TRBJ1-1; unclear D gene. CDR1 and CDR2 from the germline V gene are KGHSH and LQKENI. V dropped 5 bases and J dropped 6 bases, with 13 bases sitting between them. The CDR3 is 13 amino acids. CDR3 nucleotide sequence: TGTGCCAGCTCATGGGATAATACGGCTGAAGCTTTCTTT. Protein sequence: CASSWDNTAEAFF.

V usage is TRBV5-1 and J usage is TRBJ2-7; TRBD1 aligns across 9 bases. Losses at the gene ends were 4 bases for V and 2 bases for J; bases not matched to a gene: 4. The CDR3 spans 14 residues. Germline-derived CDR1 and CDR2 are SGHRS and YFSETQ. CDR3 DNA: TGCGCCAGCAGCCGACAGGGGGAGACCTACGAGCAGTACTTC. Its protein product is CASSRQGETYEQYF.

V gene TRBV6-5 combines with J gene TRBJ1-2; no firm D call. In germline, CDR1 is MNHEY, CDR2 SVGAGI. V shed 2 bases and J shed 4 bases, with 14 bases lying between them. The CDR3 has 15 residues. CDR3 residues: CASSYSTKGIYGYTF. CDR3 sequence (DNA): TGTGCCAGCAGTTACAGCACGAAGGGTATCTATGGCTACACCTTC.

V gene TRBV4-1 combines with J gene TRBJ2-2; 12 bases are a match to TRBD2. Germline V gene lookup returns CDR1 MGHRA and CDR2 YSYEKL. The ends lost 4 bases at V and 4 bases at J; junction bases unmatched: 10. The CDR3 sequence is 18 residues long. The CDR3 DNA reads as TGCGCCAGCAGCCCAGGGAGGCTAGCGGGGGGGGCCACCGGGGAGCTGTTTTTT. It specifies CASSPGRLAGGATGELFF.

This chain joins TRBV29-1 and TRBJ1-1, with a weak D call TRBD1 (6 bases). Trimming removed 6 bases at V and 6 bases at J, with 14 bases between. This CDR3 contains 12 residues. Germline CDR1 is SQVTM and CDR2 is ANQGSEA. The CDR3 protein is CSVKTGSSEAFF. Here the CDR3 DNA reads TGCAGCGTCAAGACAGGTTCCTCTGAAGCTTTCTTT.

The sample holds a few counts of this clone. The chain links TRBV6-6 to TRBJ1-1, with no clear D. Germline V gene data show CDR1 as MNHNY and CDR2 as SVGAGI (reference sequence). The CDR3 consists of 15 residues. V was trimmed by 0 bases and J by 0 bases, leaving 8 bases between them. CDR3 in DNA: TGTGCCAGCAGTTACTCTCCGGATCTGAACACTGAAGCTTTCTTT. Translating it yields CASSYSPDLNTEAFF.